The clone carrying this TCR beta chain showed up many times. The antigen is undetermined. RNA served as the template for amplifying TCR beta CDR3 regions. Second-round multiplex PCR followed a first-round RT-PCR using HTBI primers. TCRdb re-called the multiplex PCR reads with MiXCR, one entry per CDR3 protein. The table shows around 1,200,000 distinct CDR3 sequences, with about two fifths occurring only once. The data stem from a study of Graves' ophthalmopathy and Graves' hyperthyroidism. On the study more broadly: Stable hyperthyroidism denotes an absence of ophthalmopathy throughout 18 months of follow-up.

Findings and limits, study-wide: Ophthalmopathy progression predictions by the model showed nearly 75% specificity and about 70% sensitivity. Blood repertoires reportedly contained most expanded thyroid clonotypes above 0.001 frequency.

Trimming took 4 bases from V and 2 from J, leaving 12 bases between them. The germline V gene encodes CDR1 LNHDA and CDR2 SQIVND (reference sequence). The CDR3 totals 14 residues. A diagnosis was made from clinical symptoms together with serum thyroxine, TRAb, thyroid ultrasound and orbital computed tomography. The TCR was taken from an adult man with Graves' hyperthyroidism. Sequences were obtained from peripheral blood or thyroid tissue (not recorded which). The chain recombines TRBV19 with TRBJ2-7; D call uncertain. The CDR3 DNA is TGTGCCAGTAGTAGCCCGCCGATTACCTACGAGCAGTACTTC. Encoded protein: CASSSPPITYEQYF.